The rows below give T cell receptor beta chains drawn from one sample of a study of shared clonotypes between healthy human individuals. Assay used: immunoSEQ multiplex PCR; TCRdb lists only in-frame clones, some missing. The sample lists approximately 2,300,000 clones; 85% to 95% were seen once. The sequenced sample was naive CD4+ T cells from PBMCs. The source is a man between 18 and 29 years old in good health. Some clones in this sample may be carry-over from other donors' samples. Each CDR3 is given with its conserved first and last residue. The D gene is left open where the match is weak. Some rows mark clone size as missing; the rest say once, few, many or name a class of expanded clone.

V,size,J,D,CDR3,DNA
TRBV9,.,TRBJ1-2,.,CASSVGQTVNYGYTF,TGTGCCAGCAGCGTCGGACAGACTGTAAACTATGGCTACACCTTC
TRBV25-1,once,TRBJ2-1,.,CASSEQRGNEQFF,TGTGCCAGCAGTGAACAAAGGGGAAATGAGCAGTTCTTC
TRBV7-2,.,TRBJ1-1,TRBD1,CASRGPRDSWTEAFF,TGTGCCAGCAGGGGGCCCCGGGACAGTTGGACTGAAGCTTTCTTT
TRBV6-1,.,TRBJ1-1,.,CASTGGWDTEAFF,TGTGCCAGTACCGGGGGGTGGGACACTGAAGCTTTCTTT
TRBV6-5,.,TRBJ1-5,TRBD1,CASGTGGQPQHF,TGTGCCAGCGGGACAGGGGGGCAGCCCCAGCATTTT
TRBV6-1,.,TRBJ1-4,.,CASSPVSTGEEKLFF,TGTGCCAGCAGCCCGGTCAGCACGGGGGAGGAAAAACTGTTTTTT
TRBV29-1,few,TRBJ1-1,.,CSVGENTEAFF,TGCAGCGTTGGGGAGAACACTGAAGCTTTCTTT
TRBV21-1,.,TRBJ1-2,.,CASNLQGVEDGYTF,TGTGCCAGCAACCTACAGGGGGTAGAGGATGGCTACACCTTC
TRBV5-8,.,TRBJ2-3,.,CASRGGATDTQYF,TGTGCCAGCAGGGGGGGGGCCACAGATACGCAGTATTTT
TRBV11-2,.,TRBJ2-1,TRBD1,CASSLATGIENEQFF,TGTGCCAGCAGCTTGGCGACAGGGATAGAGAATGAGCAGTTCTTC
TRBV4-3,.,TRBJ2-3,.,CASSHYNLGGRGDTQYF,TGCGCCAGCAGCCATTACAACTTGGGTGGCCGGGGGGATACGCAGTATTTT
TRBV5-6,.,TRBJ2-3,TRBD2,CASSLGPLGRGGDTQYF,TGTGCCAGCAGCTTGGGTCCACTAGGACGGGGGGGAGATACGCAGTATTTT
TRBV14,.,TRBJ2-2,.,CASSPRARSSSGELFF,TGTGCCAGCAGCCCCCGGGCTAGGTCTTCAAGCGGGGAGCTGTTTTTT
TRBV5-1,.,TRBJ1-1,.,CASSSAVGTDSEAFF,TGCGCCAGCAGCTCTGCGGTCGGAACGGACAGTGAAGCTTTCTTT
TRBV7-2,.,TRBJ2-3,TRBD1,CASSLGDRPPDTQYF,TGTGCCAGCAGCTTGGGGGACAGGCCTCCAGATACGCAGTATTTT
TRBV5-1,.,TRBJ1-6,.,CASSLDRDSPLHF,TGCGCCAGCAGCTTGGACAGAGATTCACCCCTCCACTTT
TRBV5-1,.,TRBJ2-7,TRBD2,CASSLELAGGYEQYF,TGCGCCAGCAGCTTAGAGCTAGCGGGAGGCTACGAGCAGTACTTC
TRBV5-1,.,TRBJ2-1,TRBD2,CASSPRLAGSDEQFF,TGCGCCAGCAGCCCGAGACTAGCGGGAAGCGATGAGCAGTTCTTC
TRBV5-6,.,TRBJ2-4,.,CASSLGMAAKNIQYF,TGTGCCAGCAGCTTGGGGATGGCAGCCAAAAACATTCAGTACTTC
TRBV11-3,.,TRBJ2-1,.,CASSPDNHNEQFF,TGTGCCAGCAGCCCGGACAACCACAATGAGCAGTTCTTC
TRBV19,.,TRBJ2-1,.,CASSIGPYNEQFF,TGTGCCAGTAGTATAGGTCCCTACAATGAGCAGTTCTTC
TRBV4-1,.,TRBJ1-3,.,CASSQDGAFPSGNTIYF,TGCGCCAGCAGCCAAGACGGGGCCTTCCCCTCCGGAAACACCATATATTTT
TRBV9,.,TRBJ2-6,.,CASRAGASGANVLTF,TGTGCCAGCAGAGCAGGGGCCTCTGGGGCCAACGTCCTGACTTTC
TRBV29-1,.,TRBJ1-3,.,CSVEEGAGNTIYF,TGCAGCGTTGAAGAGGGGGCTGGAAACACCATATATTTT
TRBV19,.,TRBJ2-3,.,CASSTSFGEDTQYF,TGTGCCAGTAGTACCTCTTTCGGGGAAGATACGCAGTATTTT
TRBV15,.,TRBJ2-1,TRBD2,CATSREPGTSGIGGWNEQFF,TGTGCCACCAGCAGAGAACCCGGGACTAGCGGTATCGGCGGGTGGAATGAGCAGTTCTTC
TRBV28,.,TRBJ2-7,TRBD2,CASSSTSGSYEQYF,TGTGCCAGCAGTTCGACTAGCGGTTCCTACGAGCAGTACTTC
TRBV28,.,TRBJ1-3,.,CASNFGSGNTIYF,TGTGCCAGCAACTTCGGGTCTGGAAACACCATATATTTT
TRBV6-1,.,TRBJ2-2,.,CASNDRLSPTGELFF,TGTGCCAGCAACGACCGCTTATCCCCCACCGGGGAGCTGTTTTTT
TRBV19,.,TRBJ2-2,.,CASIRRNGIGELFF,TGTGCCAGTATCCGGCGGAACGGAATTGGGGAGCTGTTTTTT
TRBV5-8,once,TRBJ1-5,TRBD1,CASSLEGGDRMFVQPQHF,TGTGCCAGCAGCTTGGAAGGTGGGGACAGGATGTTTGTCCAGCCCCAGCATTTT
TRBV7-9,.,TRBJ1-2,.,CASSLVAGDNYGYTF,TGTGCCAGCAGCTTAGTCGCCGGGGATAACTATGGCTACACCTTC
TRBV2,.,TRBJ2-5,.,CASSSESGGETQYF,TGTGCCAGCAGTTCCGAATCCGGCGGGGAGACCCAGTACTTC
TRBV28,.,TRBJ2-4,.,CASSAMGGAKNIQYF,TGTGCCAGCAGCGCCATGGGCGGAGCCAAAAACATTCAGTACTTC
TRBV5-5,once,TRBJ2-7,.,CASSLLPGSTNEQYF,TGTGCCAGCAGCTTGCTGCCGGGGAGCACGAACGAGCAGTACTTC
TRBV28,.,TRBJ1-2,TRBD1,CATRETGIVVYTF,TGTGCCACCCGAGAGACAGGGATTGTTGTCTACACCTTC
TRBV11-3,.,TRBJ2-7,.,CASSQAWGRGYEQYF,TGTGCCAGCAGCCAAGCCTGGGGCAGAGGGTACGAGCAGTACTTC
TRBV5-1,.,TRBJ1-1,TRBD1,CASRDRVGAEAFF,TGCGCCAGCAGAGACAGGGTTGGGGCTGAAGCTTTCTTT
TRBV14,once,TRBJ2-1,.,CASSTRRTSLYNEQFF,TGTGCCAGCAGCACCCGACGGACCTCCCTATACAATGAGCAGTTCTTC
TRBV10-3,.,TRBJ2-3,.,CAISESIAQLASTDTQYF,TGTGCCATCAGTGAGTCGATAGCACAACTAGCTAGCACAGATACGCAGTATTTT
TRBV7-8,.,TRBJ2-6,.,CASSSYTSSGANVLTF,TGTGCCAGCAGCTCCTATACTAGCTCTGGGGCCAACGTCCTGACTTTC
TRBV5-1,.,TRBJ1-4,.,CASSQGSTNEKLFF,TGCGCCAGCAGCCAAGGGTCGACTAATGAAAAACTGTTTTTT
TRBV19,once,TRBJ1-4,.,CATRVASTNEKLFF,TGTGCTACCCGCGTGGCGTCCACTAATGAAAAACTGTTTTTT
TRBV7-6,.,TRBJ1-2,.,CASSSGSSNYGYTF,TGTGCCAGCAGCTCTGGGAGCTCTAACTATGGCTACACCTTC
TRBV4-3,.,TRBJ1-3,.,CASSQEGDSSSGNTIYF,TGCGCCAGCAGCCAAGAAGGCGACAGCAGCTCTGGAAACACCATATATTTT
TRBV28,.,TRBJ2-7,.,CASSLFGREQYF,TGTGCCAGCAGTTTGTTTGGGCGCGAGCAGTACTTC
TRBV28,.,TRBJ2-2,.,CATPKGQNTGELFF,TGTGCCACACCAAAAGGACAGAACACCGGGGAGCTGTTTTTT
TRBV5-1,.,TRBJ2-7,.,CASSQEGGNHEQYF,TGCGCCAGCAGCCAGGAGGGGGGGAACCACGAGCAGTACTTC
TRBV28,few,TRBJ1-2,.,CASSRMGRDGGYTF,TGTGCCAGCAGTCGAATGGGCAGGGACGGAGGCTACACCTTC
TRBV5-6,few,TRBJ1-1,.,CASSLAPRDTEAFF,TGTGCCAGCAGCTTGGCCCCTCGGGACACTGAAGCTTTCTTT
TRBV7-2,.,TRBJ2-4,.,CASSLEPAYLAKNIQYF,TGTGCCAGCAGCTTAGAACCCGCCTATTTGGCCAAAAACATTCAGTACTTC
TRBV6-5,few,TRBJ1-1,.,CASSYDYGGDTEAFF,TGTGCCAGCAGTTACGATTATGGGGGGGACACTGAAGCTTTCTTT
TRBV29-1,.,TRBJ2-5,.,CSVEPERQETQYF,TGCAGCGTTGAACCCGAGAGACAAGAGACCCAGTACTTC
TRBV6-1,.,TRBJ2-7,.,CASSAHSYEQYF,TGTGCCAGCAGTGCCCACTCCTACGAGCAGTACTTC
TRBV28,.,TRBJ1-4,TRBD1,CASSLSRWGQGNEKLFF,TGTGCCAGCAGTTTATCCCGATGGGGACAGGGGAATGAAAAACTGTTTTTT
TRBV6-4,.,TRBJ2-2,.,CASLSDRPLNTGELFF,TGTGCCAGCCTTAGTGACAGACCTCTTAACACCGGGGAGCTGTTTTTT
TRBV6-5,.,TRBJ2-2,.,CASSYSGYTGELFF,TGTGCCAGCAGTTATAGCGGTTACACCGGGGAGCTGTTTTTT
TRBV27,.,TRBJ1-3,TRBD1,CASSLNRDRGSGNTIYF,TGTGCCAGCAGTCTCAACAGGGACAGGGGCTCTGGAAACACCATATATTTT
TRBV28,.,TRBJ2-4,.,CASSDAGKNIQYF,TGTGCCAGCAGTGATGCGGGTAAAAACATTCAGTACTTC
TRBV9,.,TRBJ1-2,.,CASRESGASNYGYTF,TGTGCCAGCAGGGAAAGTGGGGCTAGCAACTATGGCTACACCTTC